A selection of T cell receptor beta chains follows, all from one sample in a study of OX40 agonist ivuxolimab in advanced cancers. Clones were read by immunoSEQ multiplex PCR, and TCRdb kept only the in-frame ones, dropping some. The sample shows 45,000 to 60,000 clones, around 93% of them seen only once. The source was CD4+ or CD8+ T cells sorted from blood, collected in a trial of the OX40 agonist ivuxolimab. The receptors originated from an adult with an advanced solid tumor such as melanoma, head and neck, liver or kidney cancer. Each CDR3 is given with its conserved first and last residue. D genes are given only for firm matches. Rows give clone size only sometimes, using once, few, many, or a class for an expanded clone.

CDR3 length	D gene	J gene	clone size	V gene	CDR3 DNA	CDR3 protein
15	TRBD2	TRBJ2-1	NA	TRBV7-9	TGTGCCAGCAGCCAACTAGCGAAACTTTGGAATGAGCAGTTCTTC	CASSQLAKLWNEQFF
14	TRBD1	TRBJ1-1	NA	TRBV7-6	TGTGCCAGCAGCGTTGACAGGGAGAACACTGAAGCTTTCTTT	CASSVDRENTEAFF
16	NA	TRBJ2-1	NA	TRBV7-6	TGTGCCAGCAGCGTCACACTACTTTTAACATACCATGAGCAGTTCTTC	CASSVTLLLTYHEQFF
14	NA	TRBJ2-3	NA	TRBV5-5	TGTGCCAGCAGCTTGGCCGGGGGCCCCGATACGCAGTATTTT	CASSLAGGPDTQYF
14	NA	TRBJ2-3	NA	TRBV7-9	TGTGCCAGCAGCCAGCGCACAGGCACAGATACGCAGTATTTT	CASSQRTGTDTQYF
13	TRBD2	TRBJ2-7	NA	TRBV7-3	TGTGCCAGCAGCCTAGCGGGGGACAACGAGCAGTACTTC	CASSLAGDNEQYF
12	NA	TRBJ2-5	NA	TRBV6-6	TGTGCCAGCAGTTCTGACGCAGAGACCCAGTACTTC	CASSSDAETQYF
14	NA	TRBJ1-1	few	TRBV4-3	TGCGCCAGCAGCCAAGATCGGGGGAACACTGAAGCTTTCTTT	CASSQDRGNTEAFF
14	TRBD1	TRBJ1-5	once	TRBV9	TGTGCCAGCAGCGGGACAGGGAGCAATCAGCCCCAGCATTTT	CASSGTGSNQPQHF
14	NA	TRBJ2-7	NA	TRBV21-1	TGTGCCAGCAGTCCCGGGGACAGGGCGAGCGAGCAGTACTTC	CASSPGDRASEQYF
14	NA	TRBJ1-1	NA	TRBV29-1	TGCAGCGTTGAAGACGGCAGGGGAAGGCTTGCAGCTTTCTTT	CSVEDGRGRLAAFF
15	NA	TRBJ2-7	NA	TRBV29-1	TGCAGCGCGGGGGCAGGCGTCCTCAATTCCTACGAGCAGTACTTC	CSAGAGVLNSYEQYF
12	NA	TRBJ1-6	NA	TRBV19	TGTGCAAGTATACCCGTAGTTAGAAGCAGAGATTTT	CASIPVVRSRDF
12	NA	TRBJ2-5	NA	TRBV19	TGTGCCAGTAGTAGGGATCAAGAGACCCAGTACTTC	CASSRDQETQYF
13	NA	TRBJ1-1	NA	TRBV7-9	TGTGCCAGCAGCTTATCTGGTATAACTGAAGCTTTCTTT	CASSLSGITEAFF
18	NA	TRBJ2-5	NA	TRBV28	TGTGCCAGCAGTTCCATCCCTCCTCGACAGGCTTCCCAAGAGACCCAGTACTTC	CASSSIPPRQASQETQYF
19	TRBD1	TRBJ2-7	once	TRBV15	TGTGCCACCAGCAGAGGGGACAGGGGCTTCCTCTCCATCTCCTACGAGCAGTACTTC	CATSRGDRGFLSISYEQYF
12	TRBD1	TRBJ2-3	NA	TRBV10-2	TGCGCCGGGTCGGACAGGGGGGATACGCAGTATTTT	CAGSDRGDTQYF
15	TRBD1	TRBJ2-4	NA	TRBV9	TGTGCCAGCAGCCCTTTGGGGCAGGGGGAAAACATTCAGTACTTC	CASSPLGQGENIQYF
15	NA	TRBJ2-3	NA	TRBV6-5	TGTGCCAGCAGTTACACATCTTATGGACGGGATACGCAGTATTTT	CASSYTSYGRDTQYF